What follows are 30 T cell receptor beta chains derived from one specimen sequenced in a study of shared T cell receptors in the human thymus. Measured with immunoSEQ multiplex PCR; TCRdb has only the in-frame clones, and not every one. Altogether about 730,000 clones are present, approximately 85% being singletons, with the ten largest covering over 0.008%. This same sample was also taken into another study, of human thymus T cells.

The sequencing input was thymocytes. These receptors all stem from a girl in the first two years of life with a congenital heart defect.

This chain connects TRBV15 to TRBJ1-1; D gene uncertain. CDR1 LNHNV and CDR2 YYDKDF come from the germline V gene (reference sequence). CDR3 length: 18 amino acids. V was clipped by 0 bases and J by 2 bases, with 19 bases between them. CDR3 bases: TGTGCCACCAGCAGAGATAGCTTTTTTAAGCGCCGAAACACTGAAGCTTTCTTT. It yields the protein CATSRDSFFKRRNTEAFF.

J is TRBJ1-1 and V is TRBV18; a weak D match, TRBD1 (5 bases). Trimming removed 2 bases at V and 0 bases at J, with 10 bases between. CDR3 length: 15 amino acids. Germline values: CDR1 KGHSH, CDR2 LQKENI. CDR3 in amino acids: CASSPTPGVNTEAFF. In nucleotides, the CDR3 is TGTGCCAGCTCACCAACCCCGGGGGTGAACACTGAAGCTTTCTTT.

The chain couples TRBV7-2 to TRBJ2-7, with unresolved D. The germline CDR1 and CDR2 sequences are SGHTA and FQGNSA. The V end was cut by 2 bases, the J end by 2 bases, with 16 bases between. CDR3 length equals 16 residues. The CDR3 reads CASSLKRGGATYEQYF. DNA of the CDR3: TGTGCCAGCAGCTTAAAAAGAGGCGGAGCGACCTACGAGCAGTACTTC.

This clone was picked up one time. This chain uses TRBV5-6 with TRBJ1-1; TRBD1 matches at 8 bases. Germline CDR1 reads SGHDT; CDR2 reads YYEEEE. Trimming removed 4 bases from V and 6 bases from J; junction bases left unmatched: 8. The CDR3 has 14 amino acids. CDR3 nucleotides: TGTGCCAGCAGCCGCAGGGGGCAATGGGCTGAAGCTTTCTTT. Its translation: CASSRRGQWAEAFF.

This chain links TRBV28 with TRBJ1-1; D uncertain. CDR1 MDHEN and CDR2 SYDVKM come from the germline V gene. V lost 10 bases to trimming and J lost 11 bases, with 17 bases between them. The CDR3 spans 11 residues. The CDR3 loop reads CATLSAGRAFF. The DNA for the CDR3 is TGTGCCACCCTGTCGGCGGGCAGGGCTTTCTTT.

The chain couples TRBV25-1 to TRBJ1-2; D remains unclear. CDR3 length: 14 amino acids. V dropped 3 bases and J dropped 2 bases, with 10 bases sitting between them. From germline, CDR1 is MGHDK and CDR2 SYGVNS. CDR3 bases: TGTGCCAGCAGTGACGTGGGAGGGAACTATGGCTACACCTTC. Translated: CASSDVGGNYGYTF.

Written as DNA, the CDR3 is TGTGCCAGCAGCGATATACAGGGGGACACCGGGGAGCTGTTTTTT. This codes for CASSDIQGDTGELFF. The rearrangement joins TRBV5-4 to TRBJ2-2; 8 bases fit TRBD1. The V gene's germline CDR1 is SGHNT and CDR2 YYREEE (reference sequence). This CDR3 has 15 residues. Trimming removed 4 bases from V and 3 bases from J; junction bases left unmatched: 5.

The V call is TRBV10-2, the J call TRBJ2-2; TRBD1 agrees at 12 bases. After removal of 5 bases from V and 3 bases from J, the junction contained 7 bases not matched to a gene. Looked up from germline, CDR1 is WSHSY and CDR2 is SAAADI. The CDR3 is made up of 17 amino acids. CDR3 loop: CASSNRDRGQDTGELFF. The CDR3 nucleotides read TGCGCCAGCAGTAACCGGGACAGGGGGCAGGACACCGGGGAGCTGTTTTTT.

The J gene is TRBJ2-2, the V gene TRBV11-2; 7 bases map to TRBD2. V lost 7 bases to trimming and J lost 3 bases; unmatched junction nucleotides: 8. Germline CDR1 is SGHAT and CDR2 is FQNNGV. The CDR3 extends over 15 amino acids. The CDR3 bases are TGTGCCAGCACTCCTTGGGGGAGGGACACCGGGGAGCTGTTTTTT. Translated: CASTPWGRDTGELFF.

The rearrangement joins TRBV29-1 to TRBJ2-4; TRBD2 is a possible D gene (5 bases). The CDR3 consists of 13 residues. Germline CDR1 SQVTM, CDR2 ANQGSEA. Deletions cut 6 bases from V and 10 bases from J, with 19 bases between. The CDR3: CSVTFLPEEIQYF. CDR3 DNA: TGCAGCGTGACGTTTCTTCCGGAGGAAATTCAGTACTTC.

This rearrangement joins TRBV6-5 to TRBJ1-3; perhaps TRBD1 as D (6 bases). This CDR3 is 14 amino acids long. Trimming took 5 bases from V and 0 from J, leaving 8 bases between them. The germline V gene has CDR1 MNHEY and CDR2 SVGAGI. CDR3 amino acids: CASSRQASGNTIYF. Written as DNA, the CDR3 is TGTGCCAGCAGTCGACAGGCCTCTGGAAACACCATATATTTT.

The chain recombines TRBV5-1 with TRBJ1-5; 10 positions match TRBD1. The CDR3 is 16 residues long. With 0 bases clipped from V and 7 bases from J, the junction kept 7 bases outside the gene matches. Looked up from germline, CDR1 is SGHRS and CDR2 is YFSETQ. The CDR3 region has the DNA TGCGCCAGCAGCTTGGAGGGACAGGGGTTCGGGCAGCCCCAGCATTTT. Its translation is CASSLEGQGFGQPQHF.

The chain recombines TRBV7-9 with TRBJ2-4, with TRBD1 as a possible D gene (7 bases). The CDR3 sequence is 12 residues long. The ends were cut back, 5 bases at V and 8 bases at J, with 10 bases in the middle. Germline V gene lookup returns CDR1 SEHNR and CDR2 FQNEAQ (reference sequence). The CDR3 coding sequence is TGTGCCAGCAGCCCCAGGGGGGACATTCAGTACTTC. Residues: CASSPRGDIQYF.

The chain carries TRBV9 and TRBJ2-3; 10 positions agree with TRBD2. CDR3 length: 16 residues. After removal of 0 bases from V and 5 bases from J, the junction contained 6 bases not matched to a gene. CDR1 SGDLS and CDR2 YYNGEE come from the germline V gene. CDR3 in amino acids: CASSVDRTSGEDTQYF. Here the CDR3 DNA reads TGTGCCAGCAGCGTAGATAGGACTAGCGGAGAAGATACGCAGTATTTT.

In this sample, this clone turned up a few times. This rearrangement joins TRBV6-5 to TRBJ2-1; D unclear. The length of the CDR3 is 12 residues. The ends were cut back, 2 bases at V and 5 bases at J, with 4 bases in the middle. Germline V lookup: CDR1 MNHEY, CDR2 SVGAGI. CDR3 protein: CASSYRDNEQFF. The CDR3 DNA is TGTGCCAGCAGTTACCGGGACAATGAGCAGTTCTTC.

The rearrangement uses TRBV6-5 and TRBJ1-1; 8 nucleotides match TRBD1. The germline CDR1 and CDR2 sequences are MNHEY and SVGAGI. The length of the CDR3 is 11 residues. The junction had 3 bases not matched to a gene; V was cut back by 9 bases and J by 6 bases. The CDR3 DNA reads TGTGCCAGTCAGGGGGCGGCTGAAGCTTTCTTT. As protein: CASQGAAEAFF.

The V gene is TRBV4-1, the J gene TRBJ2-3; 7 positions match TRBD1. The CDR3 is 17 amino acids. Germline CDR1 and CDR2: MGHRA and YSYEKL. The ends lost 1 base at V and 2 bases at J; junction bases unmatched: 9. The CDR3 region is CASSQGPGQSITDTQYF. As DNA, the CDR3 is TGCGCCAGCAGCCAAGGCCCGGGACAGAGCATCACAGATACGCAGTATTTT.

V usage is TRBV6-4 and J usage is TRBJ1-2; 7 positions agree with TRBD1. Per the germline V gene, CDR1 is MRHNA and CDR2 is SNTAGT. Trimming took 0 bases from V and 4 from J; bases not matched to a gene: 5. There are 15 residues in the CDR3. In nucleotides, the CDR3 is TGTGCCAGCAGTGACTCGCCCCAGGGGGGCTATGGCTACACCTTC. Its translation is CASSDSPQGGYGYTF.

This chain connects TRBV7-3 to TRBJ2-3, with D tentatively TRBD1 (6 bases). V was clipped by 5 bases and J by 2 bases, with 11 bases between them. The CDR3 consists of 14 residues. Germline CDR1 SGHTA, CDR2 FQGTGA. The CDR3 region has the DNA TGTGCCAGCAGCAAGGGACACAACACAGATACGCAGTATTTT. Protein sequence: CASSKGHNTDTQYF.

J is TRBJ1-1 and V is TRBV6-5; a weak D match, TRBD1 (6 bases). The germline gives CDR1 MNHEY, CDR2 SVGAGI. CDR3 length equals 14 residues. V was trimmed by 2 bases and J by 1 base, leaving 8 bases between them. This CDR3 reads CASSYTDRNTEAFF. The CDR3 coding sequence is TGTGCCAGCAGTTACACGGACAGGAACACTGAAGCTTTCTTT.

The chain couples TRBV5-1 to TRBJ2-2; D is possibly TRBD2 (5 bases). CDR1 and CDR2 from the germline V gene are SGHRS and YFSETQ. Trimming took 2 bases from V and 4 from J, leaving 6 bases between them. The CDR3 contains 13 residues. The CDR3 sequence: CASSFRGTGELFF. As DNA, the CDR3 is TGCGCCAGCAGCTTCCGGGGCACCGGGGAGCTGTTTTTT.

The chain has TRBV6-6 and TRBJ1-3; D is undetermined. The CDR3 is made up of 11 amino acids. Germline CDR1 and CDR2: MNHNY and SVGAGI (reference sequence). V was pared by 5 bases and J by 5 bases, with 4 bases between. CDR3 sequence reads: CASSHRNTIYF. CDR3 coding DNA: TGTGCCAGCAGTCATCGAAACACCATATATTTT.

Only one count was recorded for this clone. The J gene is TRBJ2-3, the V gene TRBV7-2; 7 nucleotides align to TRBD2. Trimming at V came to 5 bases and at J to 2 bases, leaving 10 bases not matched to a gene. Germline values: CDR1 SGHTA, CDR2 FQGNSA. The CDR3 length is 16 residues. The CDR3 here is CASSQRDYLSTDTQYF. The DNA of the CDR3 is TGTGCCAGCAGCCAGCGGGACTACCTGTCCACAGATACGCAGTATTTT.

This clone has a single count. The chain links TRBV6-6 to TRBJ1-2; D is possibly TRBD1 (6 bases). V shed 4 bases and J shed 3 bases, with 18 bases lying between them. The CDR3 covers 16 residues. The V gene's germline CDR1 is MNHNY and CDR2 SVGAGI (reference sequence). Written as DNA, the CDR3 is TGTGCCAGCAGTTCCCTTAAAGGGGGGGTGGACTATGGCTACACCTTC. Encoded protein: CASSSLKGGVDYGYTF.

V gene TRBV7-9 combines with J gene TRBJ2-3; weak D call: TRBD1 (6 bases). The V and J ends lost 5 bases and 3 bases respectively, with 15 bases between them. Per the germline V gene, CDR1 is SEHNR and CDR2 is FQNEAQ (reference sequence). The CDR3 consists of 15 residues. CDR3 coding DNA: TGTGCCAGCAGCGCTACAGGGTACGGGACAGATACGCAGTATTTT. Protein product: CASSATGYGTDTQYF.

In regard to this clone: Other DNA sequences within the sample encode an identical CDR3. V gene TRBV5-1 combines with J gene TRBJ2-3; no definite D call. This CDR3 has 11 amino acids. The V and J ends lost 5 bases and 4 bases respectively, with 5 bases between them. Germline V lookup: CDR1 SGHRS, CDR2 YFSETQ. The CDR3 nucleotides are TGCGCCAGCAGTTTAGCAGATACGCAGTATTTT. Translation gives CASSLADTQYF.

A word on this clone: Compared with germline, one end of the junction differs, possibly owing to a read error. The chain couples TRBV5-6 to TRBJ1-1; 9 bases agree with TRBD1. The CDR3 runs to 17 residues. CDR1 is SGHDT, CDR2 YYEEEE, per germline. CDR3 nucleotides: TGTGCCAGCAGTTTGGCAGACAGGGGGTTACTCGACACTGAAGCTTTCTTT. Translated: CASSLADRGLLDTEAFF.

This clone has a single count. CDR3 bases: TGTGCCACCAGCAGAGGCCGAAGGGGGGGCCCGCTAAATGAGCAGTTCTTC. Residues: CATSRGRRGGPLNEQFF. This chain connects TRBV15 to TRBJ2-1; a weak D match, TRBD2 (7 bases). V shed 1 base and J shed 7 bases, with 20 bases lying between them. CDR1 is LNHNV, CDR2 YYDKDF, per germline (reference sequence). This CDR3 is built from 17 residues.

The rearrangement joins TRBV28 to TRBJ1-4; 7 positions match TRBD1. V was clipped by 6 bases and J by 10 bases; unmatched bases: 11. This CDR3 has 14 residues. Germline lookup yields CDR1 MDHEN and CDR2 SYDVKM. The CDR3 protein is CASRPQGWLGKLFF. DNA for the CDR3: TGTGCCAGCAGACCACAGGGGTGGTTAGGAAAACTGTTTTTT.

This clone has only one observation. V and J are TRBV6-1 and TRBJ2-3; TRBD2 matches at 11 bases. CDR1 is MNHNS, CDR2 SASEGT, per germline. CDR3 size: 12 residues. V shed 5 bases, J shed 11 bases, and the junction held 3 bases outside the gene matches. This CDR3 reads CASSTGLAGQYF. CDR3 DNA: TGTGCCAGCAGTACCGGACTAGCGGGGCAGTATTTT.